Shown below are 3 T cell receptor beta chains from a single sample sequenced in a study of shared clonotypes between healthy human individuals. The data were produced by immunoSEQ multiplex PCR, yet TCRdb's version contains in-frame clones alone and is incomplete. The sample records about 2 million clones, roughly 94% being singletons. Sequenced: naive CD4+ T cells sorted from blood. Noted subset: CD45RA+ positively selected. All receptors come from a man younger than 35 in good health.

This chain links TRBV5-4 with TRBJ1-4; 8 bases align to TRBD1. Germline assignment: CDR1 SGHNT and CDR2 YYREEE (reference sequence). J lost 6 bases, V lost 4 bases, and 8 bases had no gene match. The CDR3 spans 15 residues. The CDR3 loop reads CASSPQGQGDEKLFF. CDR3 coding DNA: TGTGCCAGCAGCCCCCAAGGACAGGGAGATGAAAAACTGTTTTTT.

CDR3 coding DNA: TGTGCCAGCAGGGGTGTGAGACAGTCTAATGAGCAGTTCTTC. Translated, it gives CASRGVRQSNEQFF. V is TRBV28 and J is TRBJ2-1; a possible D gene is TRBD1 (5 bases). CDR3 size: 14 residues. Trimming removed 6 bases at V and 7 bases at J, with 16 bases between. Germline CDR1 and CDR2: MDHEN and SYDVKM.

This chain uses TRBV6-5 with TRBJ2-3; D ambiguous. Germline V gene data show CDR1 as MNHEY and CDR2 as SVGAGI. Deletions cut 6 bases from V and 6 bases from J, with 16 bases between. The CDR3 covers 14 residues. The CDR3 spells CASSYRPFSDTQYF. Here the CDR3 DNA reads TGTGCCAGCAGCTACAGACCGTTCTCGGATACGCAGTATTTT.